These 29 T cell receptor beta chains originate from one sample sequenced in a study of cytotoxic CD8 clonotypes in ibrutinib-treated CLL. The protocol was immunoSEQ multiplex PCR, while the TCRdb copy is restricted to in-frame clones and leaves out a portion. The sample includes tens of thousands of clones, around four fifths seen only once; the top ten take 38%. Sequences were derived from PBMCs, sampled after 24 months of ibrutinib treatment. All receptors come from a human donor with chronic lymphocytic leukemia.

CDR3 DNA: TGTGCCAGCAGCGGGGGACGTCATGGCTACACCTTC. It codes for CASSGGRHGYTF. The V call is TRBV9, the J call TRBJ1-2, with a tentative D call TRBD1 (5 bases). Germline V lookup: CDR1 SGDLS, CDR2 YYNGEE. V was cut by 3 bases and J by 6 bases, with 9 bases left in between. The CDR3 covers 12 residues.

The chain employs TRBV19 and TRBJ1-5, with 10 positions matching TRBD1. The CDR3 covers 16 residues. CDR1 and CDR2 from the germline V gene are LNHDA and SQIVND (reference sequence). V was clipped by 5 bases and J by 1 base; unmatched bases: 5. Here the CDR3 reads CASSGGTGESNQPQHF. The CDR3 nucleotides read TGTGCCAGTAGTGGAGGGACAGGGGAGAGCAATCAGCCCCAGCATTTT. Full variable domain (outside the CDR3, taken from reference TRBV19 and TRBJ1-5): DGGITQSPKYLFRKEGQNVTLSCEQNLNHDAMYWYRQDPGQGLRLIYYSQIVNDFQKGDIAEGYSVSREKKESFPLTVTSAQKNPTAFYLCASSGGTGESNQPQHFGDGTRLSIL.

This CDR3 reads CASSPPPGPDTQYF. CDR3 coding DNA: TGTGCCAGCAGTCCCCCCCCGGGGCCAGATACGCAGTATTTT. This rearrangement joins TRBV28 to TRBJ2-3, with D perhaps matching TRBD1 or TRBD2 (5 bases each). CDR3 length equals 14 residues. In germline, CDR1 is MDHEN, CDR2 SYDVKM. The germline V and J ends were trimmed by 5 bases and 4 bases, with 13 bases remaining between them.

The DNA of the CDR3 is TGTGCCAGCAGCCCGGCGGGGGGGGAAACAACTAATGAAAAACTGTTTTTT. Amino acid sequence: CASSPAGGETTNEKLFF. The chain uses TRBV4-2 and TRBJ1-4; weak D call: TRBD1 (5 bases). V was shortened by 4 bases and J by 0 bases, with 15 bases between the two germline ends. The CDR3 covers 17 residues. Per the germline V gene, CDR1 is LGHNA and CDR2 is YNFKEQ.

This chain joins TRBV18 and TRBJ1-2; D uncertain. The CDR3 totals 12 residues. The germline gives CDR1 KGHSH, CDR2 LQKENI. V shed 6 bases and J shed 8 bases, with 13 bases lying between them. The chain's CDR3 is CASSDGPRGYTF. Here the CDR3 DNA reads TGTGCCAGCTCGGACGGTCCGCGAGGCTACACCTTC.

This clone was counted a few times. The chain has TRBV5-1 and TRBJ1-1; TRBD1 aligns across 7 bases. This CDR3 region has 16 residues. V was clipped by 0 bases and J by 4 bases; unmatched bases: 9. Looked up from germline, CDR1 is SGHRS and CDR2 is YFSETQ. CDR3 sequence reads: CASSLGRGMHGTEAFF. The CDR3 DNA sequence: TGCGCCAGCAGCTTGGGCAGGGGGATGCACGGCACTGAAGCTTTCTTT.

The chain carries TRBV18 and TRBJ2-1; tentative D call: TRBD2 (6 bases). The CDR3 consists of 15 residues. Germline assignment: CDR1 KGHSH and CDR2 LQKENI. V dropped 3 bases and J dropped 4 bases, with 13 bases sitting between them. The CDR3 DNA reads TGTGCCAGCTCACCGGACGCGGGGCAATACAATGAGCAGTTCTTC. It encodes CASSPDAGQYNEQFF.

This clone was seen a few times. The rearrangement links TRBV19 to TRBJ1-4; no clear D gene. The ends were cut back, 4 bases at V and 4 bases at J, with 13 bases in the middle. Looked up from germline, CDR1 is LNHDA and CDR2 is SQIVND (reference sequence). This CDR3 region has 15 residues. The CDR3 region has the DNA TGTGCCAGTAGTACATACAGTGTCCGTAATGAAAAACTGTTTTTT. It translates to CASSTYSVRNEKLFF. Full variable domain (remainder filled in from reference TRBV19 and TRBJ1-4): DGGITQSPKYLFRKEGQNVTLSCEQNLNHDAMYWYRQDPGQGLRLIYYSQIVNDFQKGDIAEGYSVSREKKESFPLTVTSAQKNPTAFYLCASSTYSVRNEKLFFGSGTQLSVL.

The chain uses TRBV6-5 and TRBJ2-3; 10 bases are a match to TRBD2. V gave up 4 bases and J gave up 3 bases; unmatched junction bases: 1. Germline V gene lookup returns CDR1 MNHEY and CDR2 SVGAGI. The CDR3 sequence is 14 residues long. This chain's CDR3 is CASSSTSGTDTQYF. CDR3 DNA sequence: TGTGCCAGCAGTTCGACTAGCGGGACAGATACGCAGTATTTT.

The chain links TRBV7-2 to TRBJ1-1; 10 bases align to TRBD1. This CDR3 has 17 amino acids. The junction had 15 bases not matched to a gene; V was cut back by 1 base and J by 10 bases. Germline V gene data show CDR1 as SGHTA and CDR2 as FQGNSA. The CDR3 loop is CASSLDFGSRQGAGAFF. DNA for the CDR3: TGTGCCAGCAGCTTAGATTTTGGGTCGAGACAGGGGGCTGGAGCTTTCTTT. The full variable domain, its missing parts supplied by reference TRBV7-2 and TRBJ1-1, is GAGVSQSPSNKVTEKGKDVELRCDPISGHTALYWYRQSLGQGLEFLIYFQGNSAPDKSGLPSDRFSAERTGGSVSTLTIQRTQQEDSAVYLCASSLDFGSRQGAGAFFGQGTRLTVV.

A few counts support this clone. The chain links TRBV7-2 to TRBJ1-2, with a possible D match to TRBD1 (5 bases). Germline CDR1 SGHTA, CDR2 FQGNSA. The CDR3 sequence is 14 residues long. The germline V and J ends were trimmed by 5 bases and 7 bases, with 17 bases remaining between them. CDR3 in amino acids: CASSPGGRRSGYTF. The DNA of the CDR3 is TGTGCCAGCAGCCCGGGGGGGAGACGTAGTGGCTACACCTTC.

By frequency in the sample, this clone is medium-sized (0.01 to 0.1%). The chain has TRBV19 and TRBJ1-5, with a weak D call TRBD1 (5 bases). Trimming took off 4 bases at V and 7 bases at J, with 14 bases between the two ends. Germline V gene lookup returns CDR1 LNHDA and CDR2 SQIVND (reference sequence). CDR3 length equals 14 residues. The CDR3 loop is CASSKSLGGQPQHF. As DNA, the CDR3 is TGTGCCAGTAGTAAGTCGCTTGGGGGGCAGCCCCAGCATTTT.

V and J are TRBV2 and TRBJ2-2, with 9 bases identical to TRBD1. The CDR3 length is 16 residues. Per germline, CDR1 SNHLY and CDR2 FYNNEI. Losses at the gene ends were 5 bases for V and 3 bases for J; bases not matched to a gene: 7. The chain's CDR3 is CASSLDRGVDTGELFF. The CDR3 nucleotides are TGTGCCAGCAGTCTAGACAGGGGGGTGGACACCGGGGAGCTGTTTTTT.

The chain recombines TRBV30 with TRBJ2-7; D not resolved. Deletions cut 1 base from V and 4 bases from J, with 8 bases between. The CDR3 has 12 amino acids. Germline-derived CDR1 and CDR2 are GTSNPN and SVGIG (reference sequence). Here the CDR3 DNA reads TGTGCCTGGAGTGGATCGATGTACGAGCAGTACTTC. Protein sequence: CAWSGSMYEQYF.

The gene calls are TRBV10-3 and TRBJ2-3; no clear D gene. The germline CDR1 and CDR2 sequences are ENHRY and SYGVKD. Trimming shortened V by 2 bases and J by 3 bases, and 6 bases separated the two germline ends. The CDR3 length is 13 residues. DNA of the CDR3: TGTGCCATCAGTGAGCGAGAAACAGATACGCAGTATTTT. Translating gives CAISERETDTQYF.

The rearrangement uses TRBV5-1 and TRBJ1-1; D not certain. V lost 2 bases, J lost 3 bases, and 8 bases lay in between. Per germline, CDR1 SGHRS and CDR2 YFSETQ. CDR3 length: 13 amino acids. Written as DNA, the CDR3 is TGCGCCAGCAGCTTTGGAGGATACACTGAAGCTTTCTTT. Translated, it gives CASSFGGYTEAFF.

This chain uses TRBV5-1 with TRBJ1-1; 7 bases line up with TRBD1. V lost 4 bases and J lost 5; bases outside the gene matches: 8. CDR3 length: 14 amino acids. CDR1 SGHRS and CDR2 YFSETQ come from the germline V gene. CDR3 nucleotide sequence: TGCGCCAGCAGCAAGGTACAGGGGTCGACTGAAGCTTTCTTT. It specifies CASSKVQGSTEAFF.

The chain links TRBV5-6 to TRBJ2-7; 12 bases are a match to TRBD2. Germline assignment: CDR1 SGHDT and CDR2 YYEEEE. Trimming took 0 bases from V and 12 from J; bases not matched to a gene: 7. The CDR3 is 14 amino acids. CDR3 nucleotides: TGTGCCAGCAGCTTGGAGAGACTAGCGGGAGTCTGGTACTTC. This codes for CASSLERLAGVWYF.

V gene TRBV7-3 combines with J gene TRBJ2-7; 8 nucleotides align to TRBD2. Per the germline V gene, CDR1 is SGHTA and CDR2 is FQGTGA. The CDR3 sequence is 13 residues long. V was clipped by 3 bases and J by 9 bases; unmatched bases: 7. This CDR3 is CASSFLETSVQYF. The DNA for the CDR3 is TGTGCCAGCAGCTTCCTTGAGACTAGCGTGCAGTACTTC.

The V and J genes are TRBV30 and TRBJ2-1; maybe TRBD1 (5 bases). CDR3 length: 12 amino acids. Germline V CDR1 and CDR2: GTSNPN, SVGIG (reference sequence). Trimming removed 4 bases from V and 4 bases from J, with 8 bases in between. Here the CDR3 DNA reads TGTGCCTGGAAACAGGTTTACAATGAGCAGTTCTTC. Its protein is CAWKQVYNEQFF. Filled out from reference TRBV30 and TRBJ2-1, the complete variable domain reads SQTIHQWPATLVQPVGSPLSLECTVEGTSNPNLYWYRQAAGRGLQLLFYSVGIGQISSEVPQNLSASRPQDRQFILSSKKLLLSDSGFYLCAWKQVYNEQFFGPGTRLTVL.

This clone occurred once. The chain joins TRBV7-2 to TRBJ2-7, with D possibly TRBD1 on 7 matching bases. The germline V gene encodes CDR1 SGHTA and CDR2 FQGNSA. V was pared by 3 bases and J by 2 bases, with 14 bases between. CDR3 length: 15 residues. The DNA of the CDR3 is TGTGCCAGCAGCTTGGGGGGACAGATTCCCTACGAGCAGTACTTC. Translated: CASSLGGQIPYEQYF.

The genes are TRBV10-2 and TRBJ1-2; D possibly corresponds to TRBD1 (6 bases). The V end lost 7 bases, the J end lost 4 bases, and 13 bases lay between the germline ends. The germline gives CDR1 WSHSY, CDR2 SAAADI. This CDR3 is built from 13 residues. The CDR3 bases are TGCGCCAGCACCTACACAGGGAGCTATGGCTACACCTTC. Translation gives CASTYTGSYGYTF.

The chain links TRBV21-1 to TRBJ2-7. TRBV21-1 is assigned pseudogene status. The CDR3 is 16 residues long. The CDR3 nucleotides are TGTGCCAGCAGCAAAGCGCTGGGGGTGTGCCGTTTTGAGCAGTACTTC. It specifies CASSKALGVCRFEQYF.

V gene TRBV5-6 combines with J gene TRBJ2-1; D is undetermined. V was trimmed by 2 bases and J by 0 bases, leaving 12 bases between them. Germline lookup yields CDR1 SGHDT and CDR2 YYEEEE. CDR3 length: 16 residues. The CDR3 region has the DNA TGTGCCAGCAGCTTTTTGGTGCGGAGCTCCTACAATGAGCAGTTCTTC. Protein product: CASSFLVRSSYNEQFF. The full variable domain, its missing parts supplied by reference TRBV5-6 and TRBJ2-1, is DAGVTQSPTHLIKTRGQQVTLRCSPKSGHDTVSWYQQALGQGPQFIFQYYEEEERQRGNFPDRFSGHQFPNYSSELNVNALLLGDSALYLCASSFLVRSSYNEQFFGPGTRLTVL.

This clone was counted once. The V gene is TRBV28, the J gene TRBJ2-7, with 11 positions matching TRBD1. Germline CDR1 is MDHEN and CDR2 is SYDVKM. With 6 bases clipped from V and 1 base from J, the junction kept 5 bases outside the gene matches. This CDR3 contains 15 residues. The CDR3 sequence is CASSNGQGASYEQYF. As DNA, the CDR3 is TGTGCCAGCAGCAACGGACAGGGGGCTTCCTACGAGCAGTACTTC.

This clone occurred a few times. DNA for the CDR3: TGTGCCAGCAGCCTAACTGGGACGGTGAATCAGCCCCAGCATTTT. It translates to CASSLTGTVNQPQHF. The V gene is TRBV5-6, the J gene TRBJ1-5, with D tentatively TRBD1 (5 bases). The germline V gene encodes CDR1 SGHDT and CDR2 YYEEEE. CDR3 length equals 15 residues. Trimming removed 4 bases at V and 4 bases at J, with 15 bases between.

As to this clone: Other DNA sequences in this sample translate to the same CDR3. The chain links TRBV5-1 to TRBJ2-3; D perhaps matches TRBD2 (6 bases). Deletions cut 2 bases from V and 5 bases from J, with 6 bases between. Germline V gives CDR1 SGHRS, CDR2 YFSETQ. The CDR3 runs 12 residues. CDR3 residues: CASSFGGDTQYF. The CDR3 nucleotides are TGCGCCAGCAGCTTCGGGGGAGATACGCAGTATTTT.

CDR3 sequence: CASSQWLAGLNEQFF. CDR3 nucleotide sequence: TGCGCCAGCAGCCAATGGCTAGCGGGACTCAATGAGCAGTTCTTC. The chain links TRBV4-1 to TRBJ2-1; 9 nucleotides line up with TRBD2. This CDR3 has 15 amino acids. With V trimmed by 2 bases and J by 6 bases, 5 bases remained unmatched. Germline V gene data show CDR1 as MGHRA and CDR2 as YSYEKL.

This clone was detected only once. The genes are TRBV14 and TRBJ2-7; TRBD2 matches 10 bases. Germline V lookup: CDR1 SGHDN, CDR2 FVKESK. Trimming cost V 4 bases and J 7 bases; bases outside gene matches: 7. The CDR3 extends over 14 amino acids. The DNA of the CDR3 is TGTGCCAGCAGCCGACTAGCGGGCCAGCGTGAGCAGTACTTC. Translation: CASSRLAGQREQYF.